The text below deals with one T cell receptor (beta chain). This sample is drawn from a study of neurological immune-mediated disorders. The germline CDR1 and CDR2 sequences are SGHRS and YFSETQ. V dropped 0 bases and J dropped 8 bases, with 15 bases sitting between them. The CDR3 spans 15 residues. cDNA was made by 5'RACE with 10-nucleotide random UMIs. TCRdb called the 5' RACE reads again in MiXCR, with one record for every CDR3 protein. The sample yields over 15,000 distinct CDR3 sequences, 14% to 15% seen once. The specimen was PBMCs. This clonotype was obtained from a man aged 55-75 years with HTLV-1-associated myelopathy (HAM/TSP). The chain combines TRBV5-1 with TRBJ2-1; TRBD2 might be the D (5 bases). The DNA of the CDR3 is TGCGCCAGCAGCTTGGTTGCGCGGGTTAGCTATGAGCAGTTCTTC. Encoded protein: CASSLVARVSYEQFF.